Below are 31 T cell receptor beta chains sequenced from a single sample in a study of read filtering for tumor transcriptome and immune sequencing. This library used 300 to 450 ng RNA and molecular barcoded adaptors spanning alpha/delta and beta/gamma chains. TCRdb reanalysed the reads using MiXCR and keeps one entry per CDR3 protein. The sample holds about 46,000 distinct CDR3 sequences, less than 20% seen once. The specimen sequenced was a population of CD138-negative cells sorted from bone marrow. The receptors here all came from a donor aged 40 or older with multiple myeloma.

The chain has TRBV4-2 and TRBJ2-5; 14 bases fit TRBD2. CDR1 is LGHNA and CDR2 is YNFKEQ in the germline V gene. V shed 3 bases, J shed 2 bases, and the junction held 5 bases outside the gene matches. The CDR3 is made up of 17 amino acids. This CDR3 is CASSQGTSGSRQETQYF. DNA for the CDR3: TGTGCCAGCAGCCAGGGGACTAGCGGGAGCCGGCAAGAGACCCAGTACTTC.

This clonotype was seen many times. The chain links TRBV6-2 or TRBV6-3 to TRBJ2-5, with D tentatively TRBD1 (6 bases). CDR1 is MNHEY and CDR2 is SVGEGT in the germline V gene. There are 14 residues in the CDR3. V shed 4 bases and J shed 5 bases, with 14 bases lying between them. The DNA for the CDR3 is TGTGCCAGCAGTTTGCCCAGGGGTTCGGAGACCCAGTACTTC. This translates into CASSLPRGSETQYF.

This clonotype was counted a few times. The genes are TRBV7-9 and TRBJ2-7, with TRBD2 as a possible D gene (5 bases). CDR1 and CDR2 (germline): SEHNR, FQNEAQ (reference sequence). V was trimmed by 5 bases and J by 0 bases, leaving 14 bases between them. The CDR3 totals 15 residues. CDR3 sequence reads: CASSLTGMNSYEQYF. The CDR3 nucleotides are TGTGCCAGCAGCCTAACGGGGATGAACTCCTACGAGCAGTACTTC.

This clonotype was seen ten or more times. The gene calls are TRBV27 and TRBJ2-1; D is possibly TRBD1 or TRBD2 (5 bases each). V was clipped by 5 bases and J by 4 bases, with 12 bases between them. The CDR3 length is 14 residues. The germline V gene has CDR1 MNHEY and CDR2 SMNVEV (reference sequence). CDR3 protein: CASSPSGTYNEQFF. The CDR3 nucleotides are TGTGCCAGCAGTCCTTCCGGGACGTACAATGAGCAGTTCTTC.

This clonotype was counted many times. The chain links TRBV3-1 to TRBJ2-3, with 9 bases lining up with TRBD2. The V and J ends lost 5 bases and 5 bases, in that order; junction bases with no gene match: 5. Germline V gene sequence: CDR1 LGHDT, CDR2 YNNKEL (reference sequence). This CDR3 spans 14 amino acids. The CDR3 sequence: CASSIAGAIDTQYF. As DNA, the CDR3 is TGTGCCAGCAGCATAGCGGGAGCAATAGATACGCAGTATTTT.

The V call is TRBV5-1, the J call TRBJ2-5; D possibly corresponds to TRBD1 (5 bases). Trimming took 0 bases from V and 4 from J, leaving 10 bases between them. Germline values: CDR1 SGHRS, CDR2 YFSETQ. The CDR3 sequence is 14 residues long. The CDR3 region is CASSLGQWRETQYF. As DNA, the CDR3 is TGCGCCAGCAGCTTGGGACAGTGGAGAGAGACCCAGTACTTC.

To note about this clonotype: Being one base from a much bigger clone, this may be a read error. The chain is built from TRBV6-2 or TRBV6-3 and TRBJ2-4; D uncertain. Germline V gene lookup returns CDR1 MNHEY and CDR2 SVGEGT. The CDR3 is made up of 13 amino acids. V was pared by 8 bases and J by 2 bases, with 10 bases between. CDR3 sequence: CASGTSSKNIQYF. CDR3 nucleotides: TGTGCCAGCGGTACTTCGTCCAAAAACATTCAGTACTTC.

V gene TRBV20-1 combines with J gene TRBJ2-1; TRBD2 agrees at 7 bases. After removal of 4 bases from V and 2 bases from J, the junction contained 20 bases not matched to a gene. This CDR3 is 19 amino acids long. From germline, CDR1 is DFQATT and CDR2 SNEGSKA (reference sequence). The CDR3 DNA follows: TGCAGTGCTACTTCCGGCCAGCGGGAAGTCAAAAGCCCCTACAATGAGCAGTTCTTC. This translates into CSATSGQREVKSPYNEQFF.

This chain connects TRBV30 to TRBJ1-2, with D uncertain. V lost 3 bases and J lost 3, with 8 bases in between. In germline, CDR1 is GTSNPN, CDR2 SVGIG (reference sequence). The CDR3 is made up of 12 amino acids. The CDR3 spells CAWRAFYYGYTF. The CDR3 DNA sequence: TGTGCCTGGAGGGCATTCTACTATGGCTACACCTTC. Complete variable domain (other parts from reference TRBV30 and TRBJ1-2): SQTIHQWPATLVQPVGSPLSLECTVEGTSNPNLYWYRQAAGRGLQLLFYSVGIGQISSEVPQNLSASRPQDRQFILSSKKLLLSDSGFYLCAWRAFYYGYTFGSGTRLTVV.

There are a few counts of this clonotype. The chain uses TRBV6-2 or TRBV6-3 and TRBJ2-5, with D possibly being TRBD2 (5 bases). This CDR3 region has 15 residues. V was cut by 6 bases and J by 3 bases, with 17 bases left in between. CDR1 is MNHEY and CDR2 is SVGEGT in the germline V gene. The CDR3 sequence is CASSQEAVGKETQYF. CDR3 bases: TGTGCCAGCAGCCAGGAAGCGGTGGGGAAAGAGACCCAGTACTTC.

On this clonotype itself: An end of the junction does not agree with germline; a read error may underlie this. This chain uses TRBV3-1 with TRBJ2-3, with TRBD2 matching over 10 bases. The CDR3 sequence is 16 residues long. Germline lookup yields CDR1 LGHDT and CDR2 YNNKEL (reference sequence). The CDR3 protein is CAGSLTTSGSTDTQYF. DNA for the CDR3: TGCGCCGGCAGCCTCACGACTAGCGGGAGCACAGATACGCAGTATTTT.

This clonotype showed up many times. The gene calls are TRBV19 and TRBJ2-3; 7 bases line up with TRBD1. The CDR3 extends over 14 amino acids. Germline V gene lookup returns CDR1 LNHDA and CDR2 SQIVND (reference sequence). Trimming at V came to 5 bases and at J to 3 bases, leaving 5 bases not matched to a gene. Here the CDR3 reads CASSHRGGTDTQYF. The CDR3 bases are TGTGCCAGTAGTCACAGGGGCGGGACAGATACGCAGTATTTT.

The sample holds many counts of this clonotype. V is TRBV7-9 and J is TRBJ1-1, with D hard to call. Germline CDR1 and CDR2: SEHNR and FQNEAQ (reference sequence). There are 14 residues in the CDR3. Trimming took 5 bases from V and 1 from J, leaving 11 bases between them. This CDR3 reads CASSGTTANTEAFF. Written as DNA, the CDR3 is TGTGCCAGCAGCGGAACGACGGCGAACACTGAAGCTTTCTTT. The complete variable domain, with remaining parts taken from reference TRBV7-9 and TRBJ1-1, reads DTGVSQNPRHKITKRGQNVTFRCDPISEHNRLYWYRQTLGQGPEFLTYFQNEAQLEKSRLLSDRFSAERPKGSFSTLEIQRTEQGDSAMYLCASSGTTANTEAFFGQGTRLTVV.

In regard to this clonotype: A read error is likely here: a far larger clone is one base away. V usage is TRBV7-2 and J usage is TRBJ2-1; D may be TRBD2 (7 bases). The V end was cut by 1 base, the J end by 9 bases, with 25 bases between. The CDR3 loop spans 18 amino acids. Germline loops: CDR1 SGHTA, CDR2 FQGNSA. The CDR3 loop reads CASSLGQRGARLGSEQFF. Here the CDR3 DNA reads TGTGCCAGCAGCTTAGGACAACGGGGGGCGCGTTTAGGTAGTGAGCAGTTCTTC.

At least ten counts were recorded for this clonotype. The rearrangement uses TRBV6-2 or TRBV6-3 and TRBJ2-7; D remains unclear. Germline CDR1 MNHEY, CDR2 SVGEGT. V dropped 2 bases and J dropped 3 bases, with 20 bases sitting between them. The CDR3 runs to 17 residues. In DNA form, the CDR3 reads TGTGCCAGCAGTTACAAAAAGAAGGCGAGTCGGTTCTACGAGCAGTACTTC. Its protein is CASSYKKKASRFYEQYF.

This clonotype came up a few times. The chain employs TRBV5-6 and TRBJ1-1, with TRBD1 matching over 9 bases. Germline V gene sequence: CDR1 SGHDT, CDR2 YYEEEE. This CDR3 region has 14 residues. V was pared by 4 bases and J by 11 bases, with 12 bases of the junction left unmatched. CDR3 in amino acids: CASSRGPGQGSAFF. The CDR3, as DNA: TGTGCCAGCAGCCGAGGCCCGGGACAGGGATCGGCTTTCTTT.

There are many counts of this clonotype. The genes are TRBV12-3 or TRBV12-4 and TRBJ1-1; D gene ambiguous. Deletions cut 1 base from V and 5 bases from J, with 8 bases between. The CDR3 spans 13 residues. The CDR3 coding sequence is TGTGCCAGCAGTTTAGGGGCGAAAACTGAAGCTTTCTTT. This sequence encodes CASSLGAKTEAFF.

Turning to this clonotype: Possible read error: a much larger clone is one base away. The chain uses TRBV7-9 and TRBJ2-3, with TRBD2 as a possible D gene (7 bases). CDR1 is SEHNR, CDR2 FQNEAQ, per germline (reference sequence). CDR3 length: 15 residues. The CDR3 sequence: CVSSQPSGGGDTQYF. CDR3 nucleotides: TGTGTCAGCAGCCAACCTAGCGGAGGGGGTGATACGCAGTATTTT.

A note on this clonotype: A much larger clone lies one base from this, so it may be a read error. The chain employs TRBV7-9 and TRBJ1-1; 9 nucleotides agree with TRBD1. The CDR3 totals 14 residues. CDR1 is SEHNR and CDR2 is FQNEAQ in the germline V gene (reference sequence). In nucleotides, the CDR3 is TGTGCCAGCAGGCAAGGACAGGGGAACTCTGAAGCTTTCTTT. It specifies CASRQGQGNSEAFF.

The chain combines TRBV23-1 with TRBJ1-5; D not resolved. TRBV23-1 is labeled an ORF, and its function is uncertain. V was shortened by 0 bases and J by 6 bases, with 6 bases between the two germline ends. The CDR3 consists of 13 residues. The CDR3 region has the DNA TGCGCCAGCAGTCAATCGGTAACTCAGCCCCAGCATTTT. Translated, it gives CASSQSVTQPQHF.

For this clonotype: A read error may explain this, as a much larger clone is one base away. No conserved phenylalanine or tryptophan is present at the end of the CDR3, so a read error is the likely explanation. The chain links TRBV27 to TRBJ1-1, with D tentatively TRBD1 (5 bases). V lost 1 base, J lost 3 bases, and 9 bases lay in between. CDR1 MNHEY and CDR2 SMNVEV come from the germline V gene (reference sequence). CDR3 length: 14 amino acids. CDR3 region: CASSLLRGDTEAFC. The CDR3 DNA reads as TGTGCCAGCAGTTTATTGAGAGGGGACACTGAAGCTTTCTGT.

This clonotype was counted between two and nine times. V and J are TRBV20-1 and TRBJ2-5; a possible D gene is TRBD1 (6 bases). CDR3 length: 14 residues. The V and J ends lost 0 bases and 1 base respectively, with 9 bases between them. Germline assignment: CDR1 DFQATT and CDR2 SNEGSKA (reference sequence). The CDR3 DNA reads TGCAGTGCTAGAGACACAGGGACCCAAGAGACCCAGTACTTC. Residues: CSARDTGTQETQYF.

This clonotype is judged medium-sized. CDR3 DNA sequence: TGTGCCAGCAGAACAGTAGCGGGAGGTTCCAATGAGCAGTTCTTC. It is translated as CASRTVAGGSNEQFF. The V and J genes are TRBV6-5 and TRBJ2-1; 10 positions match TRBD2. The V gene end was trimmed by 6 bases and the J gene end by 6 bases; junction bases not matched to a gene: 8. Germline loops: CDR1 MNHEY, CDR2 SVGAGI. This CDR3 region has 15 residues.

This clonotype was seen many times. This rearrangement joins TRBV7-2 to TRBJ2-3; 11 positions agree with TRBD2. The CDR3 runs 16 residues. From germline, CDR1 is SGHTA and CDR2 FQGNSA. Losses at the gene ends were 6 bases for V and 4 bases for J; bases not matched to a gene: 9. CDR3 nucleotide sequence: TGTGCCAGCAGGCCGTACCTAGCGGGAGGCGCAGATACGCAGTATTTT. Protein product: CASRPYLAGGADTQYF.

The chain employs TRBV29-1 and TRBJ2-1, with D maybe TRBD1 (6 bases). There are 15 residues in the CDR3. The germline V gene encodes CDR1 SQVTM and CDR2 ANQGSEA. The V end lost 7 bases, the J end lost 7 bases, and 23 bases lay between the germline ends. DNA for the CDR3: TGCAGCGCACCCTTCCGTGGCAGGGGAGAGAATGAGCAGTTCTTC. Encoded protein: CSAPFRGRGENEQFF.

This clonotype was detected many times. J is TRBJ2-3 and V is TRBV24-1, with D possibly called TRBD1 or TRBD2 (5 bases each). Germline V lookup: CDR1 KGHDR, CDR2 SFDVKD. Trimming pared 3 bases from V and 7 bases from J, leaving 16 bases between. CDR3 length: 15 residues. The CDR3 sequence is CATSDQGRPGNTQYF. The CDR3 DNA reads TGTGCCACCAGTGATCAGGGACGGCCGGGGAATACGCAGTATTTT.

As to this clonotype: A clone one base away is much larger, so this may be a read error. The rearrangement uses TRBV12-5 and TRBJ2-3; TRBD2 aligns across 10 bases. The CDR3 is made up of 16 amino acids. Germline CDR1 is LGHNT and CDR2 is FRNRAP. The CDR3 loop reads CASGPSPSGRPDMQYF. In nucleotides, the CDR3 is TGTGCTAGTGGTCCAAGCCCTAGCGGGAGACCAGATATGCAGTATTTT. The variable domain in full, completed from reference TRBV12-5 and TRBJ2-3, reads DARVTQTPRHKVTEMGQEVTMRCQPILGHNTVFWYRQTMMQGLELLAYFRNRAPLDDSGMPKDRFSAEMPDATLATLKIQPSEPRDSAVYFCASGPSPSGRPDMQYFGPGTRLTVL.

V usage is TRBV12-3 or TRBV12-4 and J usage is TRBJ2-1, with D perhaps matching TRBD1 or TRBD2 (6 bases each). This CDR3 is 14 amino acids long. V shed 10 bases and J shed 5 bases, with 18 bases lying between them. The CDR3, as DNA: TGTGCCACCGCCTCAGGGCGGGACAACAATGAGCAGTTCTTC. Translating it yields CATASGRDNNEQFF.

The rearrangement links TRBV10-3 to TRBJ1-5; no reliable D call. The length of the CDR3 is 13 residues. V lost 2 bases and J lost 12, with 14 bases in between. The germline V gene has CDR1 ENHRY and CDR2 SYGVKD. The CDR3 region is CAISELSRGIQHF. DNA for the CDR3: TGTGCCATCAGTGAGCTCTCTAGAGGGATCCAGCATTTT.

There are many counts of this clonotype. The chain has TRBV29-1 and TRBJ2-1; TRBD1 agrees at 7 bases. There are 14 residues in the CDR3. V lost 6 bases and J lost 13; bases outside the gene matches: 18. The germline V gene encodes CDR1 SQVTM and CDR2 ANQGSEA. CDR3 region: CSVASGTDRALQFF. The CDR3 DNA sequence: TGCAGCGTCGCGTCCGGGACAGATAGGGCACTTCAGTTCTTC.

This clonotype was detected ten times or more. V usage is TRBV29-1 and J usage is TRBJ1-2, with D unclear. The V gene lost 3 bases and the J gene lost 7 bases, with 0 bases spanning the gap. CDR3 length: 8 amino acids. Germline-derived CDR1 and CDR2 are SQVTM and ANQGSEA. As DNA, the CDR3 is TGCAGCGTTGATGGCTACACCTTC. This sequence encodes CSVDGYTF.